The clone carrying this T cell receptor (beta chain) was picked up many times. What it binds is not known. These data come from a study of Graves' ophthalmopathy and Graves' hyperthyroidism. Across the study: Hyperthyroidism counted as stable given no ophthalmopathy within 18 months of follow-up.

Amplifying from RNA transcripts, the study obtained TCR beta CDR3 regions. The authors performed first-round RT-PCR with HTBI primers and then a second-round multiplex PCR. TCRdb passed the multiplex PCR reads through MiXCR, listing each CDR3 protein once. The sample shows roughly 1.1 million distinct CDR3 sequences, about 40% of them seen only once. The CDR3 length is 14 residues. Trimming removed 5 bases from V and 0 bases from J, with 11 bases in between. Germline V CDR1 and CDR2: SGHRS, YFSETQ. Study-level results: It was with about 68% sensitivity and just under 75% specificity that the model predicted ophthalmopathy progression.

New diagnoses, under 2 months' duration, and ages 18 to 65 characterized the hyperthyroidism patients. Clinicians made diagnoses from clinical symptoms, serum thyroxine, TRAb, thyroid ultrasound and orbital computed tomography. The chain employs TRBV5-1 and TRBJ1-1, with no clear D. The source is an adult man with Graves' hyperthyroidism. The sample was peripheral blood or thyroid tissue (not recorded which). The CDR3 region has the DNA TGCGCCAGCAGTTTGACGGATTTGAACACTGAAGCTTTCTTT. Its protein is CASSLTDLNTEAFF.